Listed below are T cell receptor beta chains from one sample, sequenced in a study of blood T cell repertoires in COVID-19. Assay: immunoSEQ multiplex PCR; the TCRdb copy retains only in-frame clones and omits some. The sample has under 150,000 clones; over 75% are singletons. The material sequenced was PBMCs or T cells enriched from blood (not recorded which). The receptors were sampled from a man aged 45 to 65 in a cohort exposed to, infected with or recovered from COVID-19 (not recorded which). Each CDR3 is given with its conserved first and last residue. A D gene is named only where the DNA matches it firmly. Clone size is not always given. Where it is, it says once, few, many or a class for expanded clones.

j_call v_call clone_size d_call cdr3_nt cdr3_aa
TRBJ1-1 TRBV19 . TRBD1 TGTGCCAGTAGTTTCTACAGGGGCACTGAAGCTTTCTTT CASSFYRGTEAFF
TRBJ2-7 TRBV27 once . TGTGCCAGCAGCGCCAGGGGATCCCTCTCCTACGAGCAGTACTTC CASSARGSLSYEQYF
TRBJ2-7 TRBV5-1 . . TGCGCCAGCAGCTTGGACCCGGGGGACGAGCAGTACTTC CASSLDPGDEQYF
TRBJ2-7 TRBV9 once TRBD1 TGTGCCAGCAGCGTCTCCGGGACAGGGGATTACGAGCAGTACTTC CASSVSGTGDYEQYF
TRBJ2-7 TRBV4-1 . . TGCGCCAGCAGCCAAGATTCAGGGTACGAGCAGTACTTC CASSQDSGYEQYF
TRBJ2-7 TRBV18 . . TGTGCCAGCTCACCAGGAGGTGGAACCTACGAGCAGTACTTC CASSPGGGTYEQYF
TRBJ1-5 TRBV4-3 . TRBD1 TGCGCCAGCAGCCAAGATCGGGTGACAGGGACCTTCAATCAGCCCCAGCATTTT CASSQDRVTGTFNQPQHF
TRBJ2-7 TRBV4-3 . . TGCGCCAGCAGCCAAGAAGGGGGTCCCTACGAGCAGTACTTC CASSQEGGPYEQYF
TRBJ1-1 TRBV9 . . TGTGCCCTTCAGGGGTTCGGTAGGAACACTGAAGCTTTCTTT CALQGFGRNTEAFF
TRBJ2-2 TRBV3-1/TRBV3-2 . TRBD1 TGTGCCAGCAGCCCCAGGGGGAGCGGGGAGCTGTTTTTT CASSPRGSGELFF
TRBJ1-4 TRBV6-5 . TRBD1 TGTGCCAGCAGTTACGTCCAGGGGGCTAATGAAAAACTGTTTTTT CASSYVQGANEKLFF
TRBJ2-1 TRBV6-6 once TRBD2 TGTGCCAGCAGTTCTAGCGGGAAGTATCTATGGAATGAGCAGTTCTTC CASSSSGKYLWNEQFF
TRBJ1-2 TRBV4-2 . TRBD1 TGTGCCAGCAGCGAGGGACAGGGGGCAGACTATGGCTACACCTTC CASSEGQGADYGYTF
TRBJ2-7 TRBV5-6 . TRBD1 TGTGCCAGCAGCTTGATCACGGGACAGGGTCTCAACGAGCAGTACTTC CASSLITGQGLNEQYF
TRBJ1-2 TRBV2 . . TGTGCCAGCAACCTTGACACCCGGGGTTATGGCTACACCTTC CASNLDTRGYGYTF
TRBJ1-6 TRBV30 . . TGTGCCTGGAGTAGAAGGGAGGGGGTTAATTCACCCCTCCACTTT CAWSRREGVNSPLHF
TRBJ2-7 TRBV11-3 once . TGTGCCAGCAGCTTAGACCCCGGGTCCTACGAGGAGCAGTACTTC CASSLDPGSYEEQYF
TRBJ2-7 TRBV28 . TRBD1 TGTGCCAGCGAAGGGACAGGGACCTACGAGCAGTACTTC CASEGTGTYEQYF
TRBJ1-2 TRBV18 . . TGTGCCAGCTCCGACCGCGGGGGTTTGGACTATGGCTACACCTTC CASSDRGGLDYGYTF
TRBJ1-5 TRBV2 . . TGTGCCAGCAGTGCCGGAGGAACTCAGCCCCAGCATTTT CASSAGGTQPQHF
TRBJ2-1 TRBV15 . . TGTGCCACCAGCAGAGATCGTTCCCTCTACTACAATGAGCAGTTCTTC CATSRDRSLYYNEQFF
TRBJ2-6 TRBV4-1 . . TGCGCCAGCAGCCAAGACAACTGGGGAGCTGGGGCCAACGTCCTGACTTTC CASSQDNWGAGANVLTF